This T cell receptor (beta chain) was captured by sequencing in a study of blood T cell repertoires in COVID-19. Study at large: Acute and convalescent COVID-19 samples came from the United States, Italy and Spain. From T cells, B-cell-depleted T cells, or PBMCs came the material, which was cDNA or gDNA.

Only in-frame clones appear in the TCRdb table, and some are missing; sequencing was by immunoSEQ multiplex PCR. The sample holds about 160,000 clones, approximately 84% seen once. Losses at the gene ends were 4 bases for V and 7 bases for J; bases not matched to a gene: 13. The CDR3 is made up of 16 amino acids. The germline CDR1 and CDR2 sequences are LGHDT and YNNKEL (reference sequence). Participants came from fewer than 25 US areas, aged roughly 18 to 90 years. In assigning cohorts, the study relied on participant-reported clinical history. The V gene is TRBV3-1 (or the pseudogene TRBV3-2), the J gene TRBJ2-1; 7 bases agree with TRBD2. The sequence came from a woman aged 35 to 49 with acute COVID-19. The sequencing sample was made of PBMCs or T cells enriched from blood (not recorded which). Here the CDR3 DNA reads TGTGCCAGCAGCCCACCTCGGGGACTAAAAGGGAATGAGCAGTTCTTC. Its protein product is CASSPPRGLKGNEQFF.